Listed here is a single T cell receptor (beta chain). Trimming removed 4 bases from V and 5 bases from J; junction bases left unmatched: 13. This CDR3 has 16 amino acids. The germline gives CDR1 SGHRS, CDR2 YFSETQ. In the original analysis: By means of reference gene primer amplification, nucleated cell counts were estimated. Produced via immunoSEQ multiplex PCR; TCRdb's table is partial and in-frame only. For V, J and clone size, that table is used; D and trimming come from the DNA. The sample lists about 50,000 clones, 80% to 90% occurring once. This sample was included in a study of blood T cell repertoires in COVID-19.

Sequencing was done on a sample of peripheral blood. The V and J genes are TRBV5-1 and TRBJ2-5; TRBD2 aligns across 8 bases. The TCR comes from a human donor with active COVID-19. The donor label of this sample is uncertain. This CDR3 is CASSPFSVAGLETQYF. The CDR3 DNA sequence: TGCGCCAGCAGCCCGTTCTCGGTAGCGGGGCTTGAGACCCAGTACTTC.